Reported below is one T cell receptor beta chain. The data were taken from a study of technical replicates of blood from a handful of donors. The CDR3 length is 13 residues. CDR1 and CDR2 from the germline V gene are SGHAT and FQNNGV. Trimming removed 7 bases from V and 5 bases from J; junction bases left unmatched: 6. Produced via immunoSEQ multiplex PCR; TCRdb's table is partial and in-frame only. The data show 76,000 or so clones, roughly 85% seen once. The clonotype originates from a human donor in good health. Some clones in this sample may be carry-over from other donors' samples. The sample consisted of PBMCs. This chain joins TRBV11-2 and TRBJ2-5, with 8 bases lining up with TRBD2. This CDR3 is CASTRGGWETQYF. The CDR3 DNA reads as TGTGCCAGCACCCGGGGGGGCTGGGAGACCCAGTACTTC.